The sequence of this TCR beta chain was determined in a study of cytotoxic CD8 clonotypes in ibrutinib-treated CLL. Study-level information: Response samples were obtained once patients had received a median about 12 months of treatment, range 6 to 36.

J lost 2 bases, V lost 4 bases, and 6 bases had no gene match. The CDR3 has 15 amino acids. Germline V lookup: CDR1 SGHTA, CDR2 FQGNSA. As input for TCR beta libraries, around 2.1 micrograms of genomic DNA came from cryopreserved PBMCs. TCRdb's copy holds only in-frame clones and misses some; the assay was immunoSEQ multiplex PCR. Among more than 70,000 clones listed, 70% to 80% were seen once. In its sample, this clone was seen a few times. The target antigen is unknown. Study observations and caveats: Clonality increased with ibrutinib response but returned toward baseline at progression.

The gene calls are TRBV7-2 and TRBJ1-2; 8 nucleotides line up with TRBD1. This specimen was PBMCs, taken after 12 months of ibrutinib treatment. The TCR comes from a human donor with chronic lymphocytic leukemia. CDR3 sequence (DNA): TGTGCCAGCAGCTCCTTTAGACAGGGGAACTATGGCTACACCTTC. Residues: CASSSFRQGNYGYTF.